The text below deals with one T cell receptor (beta chain). It lacks a known antigen. Library prep was done by the immunoSEQ multiplex PCR assay. For the multiplex PCR, a mixture combining 60 forward primers for TCR Vbeta segments and 13 reverse primers for TCR Jbeta segments was used. The CDR3 region of rearranged TCR beta genes was amplified from genomic DNA with a multiplex PCR assay. The amplified TCR beta libraries were sequenced on the Illumina HiSeq System as 87-base-pair reads. On the study's bioinformatics: In a later analysis, 70 million to 95 million unique TCR beta chains were counted across the roughly 610 repertoires, and roughly 11 million of these chains were shared by at least two donors. Raw reads were error-corrected and collapsed into unique sequences by a nearest-neighbor algorithm in which closely related sequences were merged to remove PCR and sequencing errors. Alignment of CDR3 sequences to IMGT reference sequences was used to assign V, D and J gene segments. Each retained sequence needed at least a six-nucleotide match to both a V gene segment and a J gene segment. Rearrangements were called productive when the CDR3 lacked stop codons and stayed in frame with V and J; all others were non-productive. CDR3 was defined by IMGT convention, running from the second conserved V-encoded cysteine to the conserved J-encoded phenylalanine. In an earlier analysis of approximately 500 of the donors, sequences lacking an unambiguous match to a single V gene segment were excluded. In an earlier analysis of 500 to 750 of the donors, V segments were called functional above 56.7% productive rearrangements and were called segregating when the between-donor standard deviation exceeded 5%. A statistical classification framework was developed to diagnose cytomegalovirus status using the catalog of TCR beta chain sequences. A later analysis assigned V and J genes by comparing TCR nucleotide sequences with IMGT/GENE-DB human TR gene sequences. In a later analysis, CDR3 sequences and most-parsimonious VDJ recombination scenarios were assigned using the TCRdist pipeline. In a later analysis, every TCR beta chain was defined by the combination of its CDR3 amino acid sequence and its V-gene family, and reads without a unique V-gene family were dropped. As a way to deal with suspected cross-contamination and a sequencing artifact, a later analysis dropped approximately 570 nucleotide sequences that were highly shared and had low generation probability. In a later analysis, a clonal expansion index was calculated for each public chain from normalized within-repertoire ranks of inferred template counts. In a later analysis, generation probabilities were computed using a VDJ recombination model fitted to out-of-frame rearrangements, and the results were checked against IGoR. In a later analysis, hypergeometric tests were used to score TCR-TCR, TCR-HLA and TCR-CMV co-occurrence, with a repertoire-size bias correction applied to TCR pairs. A later analysis estimated false discovery rates by permuting HLA or CMV assignments 20 times. In a later analysis, co-occurring TCRs were grouped using DBSCAN, with TCRdist sequence similarity added in when clustering inside HLA-allele-positive subsets. For co-occurrence clustering, repertoires with fewer than 30,000 or more than 120,000 public chains were excluded, along with roughly five repertoires with anomalous nucleotide sharing. In its TCRdb copy, this immuneACCESS table keeps in-frame sequences only and misses some clones. Where compared with another copy, unresolved V genes explain less than half of these, and the others have no known cause. For V, J and clone size, that table is used; D and trimming come from the DNA. The table kept for this sample lists about 74,000 clones. The top ten clones comprise around 7.2% of the sample.

The cohort comprised 666 healthy bone marrow donors. All cohort members were sampled while nominally healthy, although unrecorded immune exposures were likely present. The donor tested CMV seropositive and was one of the 289 seropositive cohort members. A peripheral blood sample was provided by each donor, and peripheral blood mononuclear cells were used for TCR beta sequencing. Genomic DNA was extracted from the blood cell samples with the Qiagen DNeasy Blood Extraction Kit. This sample is drawn from a study of cytomegalovirus exposure and HLA in healthy donors (dated by TCRdb to about 2017). In terms of the full investigation: An earlier analysis of under 600 of the donors reported more than 250 Gb of sequence data and 120 million or so unique TCR beta sequences from some 180 million T cells. Roughly 320 gigabases of sequencing data and around 85 million unique TCR sequences made up an early release that covered approximately 650 HLA-typed donors. Among the roughly 380 genotyped donors, more than 70% belonged to the genetic ancestry cluster associated with self-reported Caucasian donors. The study aimed to test whether signatures of past pathogen exposure could be identified by cataloging public T cell receptors. The T cell repertoires of 670 or so subjects were profiled by immunosequencing and related to cytomegalovirus serostatus. A separate validation cohort of roughly 130 different subjects was used in addition to the roughly 700-subject first cohort. High-throughput TCR immunosequencing, statistical association of individual TCRs with disease status, and machine learning were combined to predict cytomegalovirus infection status. A later analysis re-analyzed previously published TCR beta repertoires from 550 to 700 donors and added high-resolution HLA genotyping to study TCR occurrence patterns. Rather than drawing on any new phenotypic data, the later analysis identified candidate immune exposures from TCR beta sequences and the way those sequences occurred across donors. To decide whether each TCR beta V gene segment behaved as functional or pseudogenic, an earlier analysis of 587 of the donors relied on high-throughput TCR beta sequencing. Alongside the repertoire data, information on donor age, sex, ethnicity and CMV serostatus was compiled. Genome-wide SNP genotypes for about three fifths of the 666 donors were used in a later genetic analysis, which treated that subset as a discovery cohort. All discovery cohort repertoires had been generated using a single sequencing platform. HLA typing covered class I and class II loci at four-digit resolution. The number of donors typed differed by locus, with roughly 629-640 for A, B, C, DRB1 and DQB1, more than 500 for DQA1, 600 to 610 for DPA1, and approximately 470 for DPB1. Four to six DR-DQ haplotypes were handled as single units for association and clustering, since linkage in the cohort was strong. Across approximately 400 genotyped donors of the cohort, an average of approximately 240,000 unique TCR beta nucleotide sequences per donor were sequenced, and roughly a sixth of those sequences were non-productive.

What the research found in general, with its limitations: In this cohort, only TCR beta chains were sequenced, and detectable features were limited by the absence of alpha or paired-chain data. Specific HLA alleles were associated with 15,000 to 20,000 TCR beta sequences at a false discovery rate of 0.05 in a later analysis. In vitro tests confirmed that a few of the cytomegalovirus-associated TCR beta chains recognize cytomegalovirus antigens. The earlier analysis of 450 to 700 of the donors excluded some 15 rarely observed V segments, including chromosome 9 orphons, because counts were too low. When HLA alleles, especially DR and DQ, strongly co-occurred, TCR associations were difficult to assign to individual alleles. CMV serostatus was the only immune exposure information available for the cohort. A cluster of highly shared sequence variants was judged likely to be a technical artifact of the sequencing pipeline. A later analysis found that HLA-associated TCR beta chains were more clonally expanded and had lower generation probabilities than equally common non-associated chains. A later analysis found that TCR association rates varied across HLA loci, with DRB1 alleles showing the most associated TCRs and HLA-C alleles the fewest. Presence/absence analyses assumed roughly uniform sequencing depth across donors, an assumption that may not hold. A total of some 180 TCR beta chains were listed by the study as associated with cytomegalovirus. A later analysis found that most CMV-associated TCR beta chains appeared HLA-restricted, with HLA associations seemingly driven largely by CMV exposure. In an earlier analysis of 500 to 650 of the donors, most TCR beta V segments appeared in productive rearrangements about 90% or about 30% of the time, broadly matching IMGT annotations. It was suggested by the authors that the approach could potentially be generalized to other disease states and immunological phenotypes. An association between a missense DCLRE1C variant and V-gene and J-gene trimming of TCR beta chains was found in a later genetic analysis and replicated in an independent cohort. Most TCR sequences were seen in very few donors, while some public TCRs were found in many individuals. In a later analysis, several top co-occurrence clusters were reported to appear linked to parvovirus B19, influenza, CMV and Epstein-Barr virus. Compared with the roughly 670-donor mean, donors in an Asian-associated ancestry cluster had fewer N-insertions in productive TCRs, according to a later genetic analysis. A further reported finding was that TCR beta sequences accurately predicted the HLA-A and HLA-B alleles for most subjects in the first cohort. In both the original and validation cohorts, the classifier was reported to diagnose cytomegalovirus status with high specificity and sensitivity. Because some donors lacked HLA typing at each locus, the association tests relied only on the typed subset. Correlated functional status among segregating V segments might be attributable to linkage disequilibrium, but an unknown experimental factor could not be ruled out.

Sequences were obtained from PBMCs. The clonotype comes from a female donor in good health and CMV-seropositive.

The CDR3 is CASSRKGYTEAFF. The DNA reads as follows: TGTGCCAGCAGTCGGAAGGGGTACACTGAAGCTTTCTTT. The chain uses TRBV27 and TRBJ1-1, with TRBD1 tentatively as D gene (5 bases match). Trimming takes 5 bases from V and 3 bases from J, and the germline ends sit 10 bases apart. From a lookup of the germline V gene (reference sequence), CDR1 and CDR2 are MNHEY and SMNVEV. The cysteine opens and the phenylalanine closes a CDR3 of 13 amino acids. CDR3 DNA is the only sequence kept; it has 39 bases, read in frame from the first base.